This TCR beta chain was profiled in a study of beta chain features in type 1 diabetes. Donors underwent one heparinised blood draw, 100 to 150 mL on average. What was sequenced were expressed TCRB transcripts, since all of the isolated RNA had been reverse transcribed. TCRdb's table, derived via immunoSEQ multiplex PCR, lists solely in-frame clones and lacks some. The sample has under 70,000 clones; about three fifths are singletons. Remarks on this clone: The target antigen is unknown.

Study results and caveats: Shortening that was moderate but significant affected the TCRB CDR3s of Type 1 diabetes patients in all four CD4+ subsets. Researchers could not determine here whether HLA type influences TCRB rearrangement.

Trimming left V 4 bases short and J 6 bases short, with 16 bases between. The CDR3 is 14 amino acids. Germline V gene data show CDR1 as SNHLY and CDR2 as FYNNEI. This receptor was identified in a woman in her 30s with type 1 diabetes. The material sequenced was stem cell memory CD4+ T cells from blood. This sequence joins TRBV2 and TRBJ2-7, with D maybe TRBD2 (6 bases). The CDR3 bases are TGTGCCAGCAGTGCACTTCTTTTGGAGGGCGAGCAGTACTTC. Translated: CASSALLLEGEQYF.